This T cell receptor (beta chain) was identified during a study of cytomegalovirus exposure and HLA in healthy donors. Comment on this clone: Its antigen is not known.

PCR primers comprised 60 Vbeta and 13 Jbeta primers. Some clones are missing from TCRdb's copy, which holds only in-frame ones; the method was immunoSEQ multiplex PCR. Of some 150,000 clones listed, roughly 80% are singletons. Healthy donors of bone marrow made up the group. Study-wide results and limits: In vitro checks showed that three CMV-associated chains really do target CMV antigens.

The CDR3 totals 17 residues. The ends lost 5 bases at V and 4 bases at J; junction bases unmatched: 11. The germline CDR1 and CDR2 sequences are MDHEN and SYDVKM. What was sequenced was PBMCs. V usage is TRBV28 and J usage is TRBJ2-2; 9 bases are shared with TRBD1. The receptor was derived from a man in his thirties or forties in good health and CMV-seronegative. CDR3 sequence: CASSPPPGQGPTGELFF. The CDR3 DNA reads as TGTGCCAGCAGTCCCCCGCCGGGACAGGGTCCCACCGGGGAGCTGTTTTTT.